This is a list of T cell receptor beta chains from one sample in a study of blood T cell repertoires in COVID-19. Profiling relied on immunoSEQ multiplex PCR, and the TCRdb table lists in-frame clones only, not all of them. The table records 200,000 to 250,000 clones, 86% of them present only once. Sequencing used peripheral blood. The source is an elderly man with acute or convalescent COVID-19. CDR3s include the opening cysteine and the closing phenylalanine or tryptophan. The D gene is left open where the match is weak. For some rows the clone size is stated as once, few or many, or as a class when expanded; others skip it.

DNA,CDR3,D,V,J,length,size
TGTGCCAGCAGCGTTGGCGCAGGGGGCGAGAGGGCTGGAAACACCATATATTTT,CASSVGAGGERAGNTIYF,TRBD1,TRBV7-9,TRBJ1-3,18,NA
TGTGCCAGCAGCCCTCCGACAGGAGACAATCAGCCCCAGCATTTT,CASSPPTGDNQPQHF,NA,TRBV28,TRBJ1-5,15,NA
TGCGCCAGCAGCTCGGGCTCTCGGGGAGGCCAAGAGACCCAGTACTTC,CASSSGSRGGQETQYF,NA,TRBV5-1,TRBJ2-5,16,NA
TGTGCCAGCAGCAAAGCGCTTGCAGACTTTCCCCGTGAAAAACTGTTTTTT,CASSKALADFPREKLFF,NA,TRBV21-1,TRBJ1-4,17,NA
TGTGCCAGTAGTATTGGGCCAGGAGGAGGCTACACCTTC,CASSIGPGGGYTF,NA,TRBV19,TRBJ1-2,13,NA
TGTGCCATCAGTGAGTCGACGCAGGACGAGCAGTACTTC,CAISESTQDEQYF,NA,TRBV10-3,TRBJ2-7,13,NA
TGTGCCAGCAGCTCCCAGGGGGCTATCCCCTACGAGCAGTACTTC,CASSSQGAIPYEQYF,TRBD1,TRBV5-4,TRBJ2-7,15,NA
TGCGCCAGCAGCTTGGCGGGGACAGGGGGCTTTGGCTACACCTTC,CASSLAGTGGFGYTF,TRBD1,TRBV5-1,TRBJ1-2,15,NA
TGTGCCAGCAGTTCAAGGGGTTGGTATGGCTACACCTTC,CASSSRGWYGYTF,NA,TRBV28,TRBJ1-2,13,NA
TGTGCCAGCAGTGAAGCAGCGGCCGGGGAGCTGTTTTTT,CASSEAAAGELFF,NA,TRBV6-1,TRBJ2-2,13,once
TGTGCCAGTAGTATTTACGGGAGCTCCTACGAGCAGTACTTC,CASSIYGSSYEQYF,NA,TRBV19,TRBJ2-7,14,NA
TGTGCCAGCTCACCAGGCAGGGCAAATTCACCCCTCCACTTT,CASSPGRANSPLHF,NA,TRBV18,TRBJ1-6,14,NA
TGTGCCAGCAGTGAAGGAATCCCCCGAGTTAATGAGCAGTTCTTC,CASSEGIPRVNEQFF,NA,TRBV2,TRBJ2-1,15,NA
TGTGCCAGCAGTAGGCCAGGGACAGGGGAGCAGTACTTC,CASSRPGTGEQYF,TRBD1,TRBV12-3/TRBV12-4,TRBJ2-7,13,few
TGTGCCAGCAGCCTGTGGGACAGATCTAATTCACCCCTCCACTTT,CASSLWDRSNSPLHF,TRBD1,TRBV14,TRBJ1-6,15,few
TGTGCCAGCAATATGAGGGGGGGGTATCCCGGGGAGCTGTTTTTT,CASNMRGGYPGELFF,NA,TRBV6-5,TRBJ2-2,15,once
TGCAGCGTCAACGGAGGAAAGAACACCGGGGAGCTGTTTTTT,CSVNGGKNTGELFF,NA,TRBV29-1,TRBJ2-2,14,NA
TGTGCCAGCAGTGCCTCCCGGGACAGGGTTTGGGCTACTAATGAGCAGTTCTTC,CASSASRDRVWATNEQFF,TRBD1,TRBV25-1,TRBJ2-1,18,NA
TGTGCCAGCAGCTTGGGTCGGGGAAACTATGGCTACACCTTC,CASSLGRGNYGYTF,NA,TRBV5-6,TRBJ1-2,14,NA
TGTGCCAGCAGCCCTCTAGCTCAAGGAAAAGGGCAGTACTTC,CASSPLAQGKGQYF,NA,TRBV3-1/TRBV3-2,TRBJ2-7,14,NA
TGCGCCAGCAGCTTGGAAGGGGATGGGCAGCCCCAGCATTTT,CASSLEGDGQPQHF,NA,TRBV5-1,TRBJ1-5,14,once
TGTGCCAGCAGCCAAGGTCGGGGGAGACCTAATGAAAAACTGTTTTTT,CASSQGRGRPNEKLFF,NA,TRBV3-1/TRBV3-2,TRBJ1-4,16,NA
TGCGCCAGCAGCCCCCATAGGGGGGGGGCGGAGACCCAGTACTTC,CASSPHRGGAETQYF,NA,TRBV4-1,TRBJ2-5,15,few
TGTGCCAGCAGCTTGGCCGGGGGGGGATCTAATTCACCCCTCCACTTT,CASSLAGGGSNSPLHF,NA,TRBV5-8,TRBJ1-6,16,few
TGTGCCAGCGGGGGGGGGAACACTGAAGCTTTCTTT,CASGGGNTEAFF,NA,TRBV7-9,TRBJ1-1,12,NA
TGTGCCAGCAGCAAACCCCCGGGACAGGAAGGAAACACTGAAGCTTTCTTT,CASSKPPGQEGNTEAFF,NA,TRBV21-1,TRBJ1-1,17,NA
TGCGCCAGCAGCTTGACCACAGGGGGTTCTGGAAACACCATATATTTT,CASSLTTGGSGNTIYF,TRBD1,TRBV5-1,TRBJ1-3,16,NA
TGTGCCAGCAGTTCAGGCTCCTATAATTCACCCCTCCACTTT,CASSSGSYNSPLHF,NA,TRBV6-5,TRBJ1-6,14,once
TGTGCCAGCAGCTTCGATCTCCAGGGTTCCTATAATTCACCCCTCCACTTT,CASSFDLQGSYNSPLHF,NA,TRBV7-6,TRBJ1-6,17,NA
TGTGCCAGCAGTTTAGGACAGATCTATGGCTACACCTTC,CASSLGQIYGYTF,NA,TRBV28,TRBJ1-2,13,NA
TGCGCCAGCCCGGGGGGCTGCCGATCGGAAGCTTTCTTT,CASPGGCRSEAFF,NA,TRBV10-1,TRBJ1-1,13,once
TGTGCCAGCAGCCCCGACAGGGGAAGTGGCTACACCTTC,CASSPDRGSGYTF,TRBD1,TRBV27,TRBJ1-2,13,NA
TGTGCCAGCAGCTTTGGAGGGGCGATAAATCAGCCCCAGCATTTT,CASSFGGAINQPQHF,NA,TRBV5-4,TRBJ1-5,15,NA
TGCGCCAGCAGCTGGACAGTTAGCTCCTACGAGCAGTACTTC,CASSWTVSSYEQYF,NA,TRBV5-1,TRBJ2-7,14,NA
TGTGCCAGCAGCCCAACAGGGATCTACGAGCAGTACTTC,CASSPTGIYEQYF,NA,TRBV7-8,TRBJ2-7,13,NA
TGTGCCAGCAGTTACGGCTTAAGGACTAGATTCACAGATACGCAGTATTTT,CASSYGLRTRFTDTQYF,TRBD2,TRBV6-2/TRBV6-3,TRBJ2-3,17,once
TGTGCCAGCAGCCCGCGGGCTGGAGGGCCCCAGCATTTT,CASSPRAGGPQHF,NA,TRBV5-6,TRBJ1-5,13,few
TGTGCCAGCAAATCCGGGACTAGCGGTACCGGGGAGCTGTTTTTT,CASKSGTSGTGELFF,TRBD2,TRBV27,TRBJ2-2,15,NA
TGTGCCAGTAGCGTACAGATTAACTATGGCTACACCTTC,CASSVQINYGYTF,NA,TRBV19,TRBJ1-2,13,few
TGCGCCAGCAGTGAGTCGCCAAAGGACAGGTTGAACACTGAAGCTTTCTTT,CASSESPKDRLNTEAFF,TRBD1,TRBV10-1,TRBJ1-1,17,NA
TGTGCCAGCACACCGGGGGTTAACTATGGCTACACCTTC,CASTPGVNYGYTF,NA,TRBV28,TRBJ1-2,13,NA
TGTGCCAGCGGCGAAACGGGCGGGGAGCTGTTTTTT,CASGETGGELFF,NA,TRBV12-3/TRBV12-4,TRBJ2-2,12,once
TGTGCCAGCAGCTATACTCCGGGATCGATGGGCTATAATTCACCCCTCCACTTT,CASSYTPGSMGYNSPLHF,NA,TRBV7-6,TRBJ1-6,18,NA
TGTGCCAGCAGGTACCGGGACAGGGTGGAGGAGACCCAGTACTTC,CASRYRDRVEETQYF,TRBD1,TRBV6-5,TRBJ2-5,15,NA
TGTGCCAGCAGCTTGGGGCGGGGAAACACCATATATTTT,CASSLGRGNTIYF,NA,TRBV7-3,TRBJ1-3,13,NA
TGCGCCAGCAGCCAAGTCGACAGGGGGGCCGGTGAAGCTTTCTTT,CASSQVDRGAGEAFF,TRBD1,TRBV4-1,TRBJ1-1,15,NA
TGTGCCAGTAGTGCGGGACAGAGGGATTCACCCCTCCACTTT,CASSAGQRDSPLHF,TRBD1,TRBV19,TRBJ1-6,14,NA
TGTGCCAGCAGTGGGACAGGTGCCTTAGCAACTAATGAAAAACTGTTTTTT,CASSGTGALATNEKLFF,TRBD1,TRBV2,TRBJ1-4,17,once
TGTGCCAGCAGTTCCACCGGGAGGTGGACTGAAGCTTTCTTT,CASSSTGRWTEAFF,NA,TRBV27,TRBJ1-1,14,NA
TGTGCCAGCAGCGTAGGGACAGTCTCCTACGAGCAGTACTTC,CASSVGTVSYEQYF,NA,TRBV9,TRBJ2-7,14,NA
TGTGCCAGCAGTTCCTCAGGGGCTGTCTATGGCTACACCTTC,CASSSSGAVYGYTF,NA,TRBV28,TRBJ1-2,14,few
TGTGCCAGCAGTTTGGAACAGGGGTTCCACTATGGCTACACCTTC,CASSLEQGFHYGYTF,TRBD1,TRBV6-4,TRBJ1-2,15,NA
TGTGCCAGCAGCCAGGACTGGTTGGGTGAGCAGTACTTC,CASSQDWLGEQYF,NA,TRBV6-6,TRBJ2-7,13,NA
TGTGCCAGCAGTCCCTTCCCGGGTCTCTCTGGAAACACCATATATTTT,CASSPFPGLSGNTIYF,NA,TRBV28,TRBJ1-3,16,NA
TGTGCCAGCTCAAGGGGACAGGGGGCGAATTCACCCCTCCACTTT,CASSRGQGANSPLHF,TRBD1,TRBV18,TRBJ1-6,15,once
TGTGCCAGCTCACCCCTCCCCGGGACAGGGAACGGCCGGGGGGAAGCTTTCTTT,CASSPLPGTGNGRGEAFF,TRBD1,TRBV18,TRBJ1-1,18,NA
TGTGCCAGTAGCCTCCAGGGGGCCAATCAGCCCCAGCATTTT,CASSLQGANQPQHF,TRBD1,TRBV19,TRBJ1-5,14,NA
TGTGCCAGCAGTTACGGGCAGTCCCTCTCTGGGGCCAACGTCCTGACTTTC,CASSYGQSLSGANVLTF,NA,TRBV6-2/TRBV6-3,TRBJ2-6,17,NA
TGTGCCACCAGTGACCCGACAGGGGCCCACAGGGATACGCAGTATTTT,CATSDPTGAHRDTQYF,TRBD1,TRBV24-1,TRBJ2-3,16,NA